This is a list of T cell receptor beta chains from one sample in a study of T cell repertoires in cytomegalovirus infection. TCRdb re-analysed the reads in MiXCR, keeping a single row per CDR3 protein. The sample includes about 920,000 distinct CDR3 sequences, about 33% of them seen just once. No antigen has been assigned to these receptors. The source material was cultured CD8+ T cells from PBMCs, sampled from culture after CMV antigen stimulation. These receptors were collected from a human donor in good health (CMV status not recorded). Some clones in this sample may be carry-over from other donors' samples. Both conserved end residues are part of each CDR3. The D gene is left open where the match is weak. Not all rows give a size; the values are once, few, many and, for expanded clones, a class.

>NA|NA|TRBV20-1|TRBJ2-6
TGCAGTGCTAGAGACGGGCCTTACCCTCCCTCTGGGGCCAACGTCCTGACTTTC
CSARDGPYPPSGANVLTF
>medium-sized|NA|TRBV7-2|TRBJ1-1
TGTGCCAGCAGCCCGACTGGGGGTTTGATGAACACTGAAGCTTTCTTT
CASSPTGGLMNTEAFF
>NA|TRBD1|TRBV2|TRBJ1-2
TGTGCCAGCCCCCGAGGACAGGGCTTAGATGGCGACACCTTC
CASPRGQGLDGDTF
>few|NA|TRBV6-5|TRBJ2-1
TGTGCCAGCAGTTACTCTCCGGGACGTTTCAATGAGCAGTTCTTC
CASSYSPGRFNEQFF
>many|NA|TRBV12-3/TRBV12-4|TRBJ1-1
TGTGCCAGCAGGTACGGAGGGGAGAACACTGAAGCTTTCTTT
CASRYGGENTEAFF
>NA|NA|TRBV7-3|TRBJ2-5
TGTGCCAGCAGCGCCTCAGGGGAAGAGACCCAGTACTTC
CASSASGEETQYF
>NA|TRBD2|TRBV6-5|TRBJ2-7
TGTGCCAGCAGCCGTGCGGGGGATTTCTACGAGCAGTACTTC
CASSRAGDFYEQYF
>NA|TRBD1|TRBV6-5|TRBJ1-1
TGTGCCAGCAGTTACACAGGGGTAAACACTGAAGCTTTCTTT
CASSYTGVNTEAFF
>few|NA|TRBV6-2/TRBV6-3|TRBJ1-5
TGTGCCAGCAGTTATGGGACCGCCAATCAGCCCCAGCATTTT
CASSYGTANQPQHF
>few|TRBD1|TRBV6-5|TRBJ2-7
TGTGCCAGCAGTTACTCCGGGACAGGGAGTTCCGAGCAGTACTTC
CASSYSGTGSSEQYF
>NA|TRBD1|TRBV6-6|TRBJ1-5
TGTGCCAGCAGTAATGTCGACAGGGCAGGACAGCCCCAGCATTTT
CASSNVDRAGQPQHF
>many|NA|TRBV7-6|TRBJ2-2
TGTGCCAGCAGCTTATTTGAAGGGGCGCGCACCGGGGAGCTGTTTTTT
CASSLFEGARTGELFF